This T cell receptor (beta chain) came from a study of vaccination and CD4 T cells after COVID-19 (dated by TCRdb to 2022 to 2024). With respect to the entire study: Convalescent patients had a positive SARS-CoV-2 result on nasal swab PCR, and of these patients, nine had mild disease and one had severe disease. The convalescent cohort included six males and four females, with two Hispanic individuals, seven Caucasians, two Asians and one multiracial person. Participants received two doses of either the Pfizer-BioNTech BNT162b2 vaccine (n=8) or the Moderna mRNA-1273 vaccine (n=2). Post-COVID blood samples were collected from convalescent patients a median of around 100 days after diagnosis, with a range of about 35 to 161 days. Post-vaccine blood samples were obtained a median of roughly 75 days after the second vaccine dose, with a range of about 12 to 241 days. For stimulating the cultures, overlapping spike peptide pools were used, derived from SARS-CoV-2 as well as from the common cold coronaviruses HCoV-NL63, HCoV-OC43 and HCoV-229E. Control cultures used a CEFX viral epitope pool as positive control, an HIV-1 Nef peptide pool as negative control, or no peptide. In some eleven COVID-19 convalescent patients and a few infection-naive healthy vaccine recipients, researchers compared the spike-specific CD4+ TCR repertoire from before mRNA vaccination with the repertoire from after. Broader findings and caveats from the paper: An increase in the median number of SARS-CoV-2-reactive clonotypes from around 20 after infection to roughly 39 after vaccination was observed, but the change was not found to be significant. Relatively few convalescent patients were included in the study, and early timepoints after natural infection were not analyzed. Nearly all vaccine-specific clones in convalescent patients (304 of 307) were mono-reactive for SARS-CoV-2 spike rather than cross-reactive with common cold coronaviruses. Among the post-vaccine SARS-CoV-2-reactive clones in convalescent patients, a median around 90% showed up only after vaccination, which suggests vaccine-specific priming.

The library was built by means of PCR. At the Johns Hopkins FTIC core, DNA from the cultured CD4+ T cells underwent TCR sequencing with the Oncomine TCR Beta short-read assay. The QIAamp micro DNA kit was used to extract genomic DNA from the cultured CD4+ T cells. The Oncomine TCR Beta libraries from cultured CD4+ T cells were pooled using unique dual indexes and then sequenced on an Illumina iSeq 100. In the source study's methods: Non-productive sequences were filtered out, and CDR3s that did not start with C, did not end with F or W, or were shorter than 7 amino acids were discarded. The MANAFEST web application was used to identify antigen-specific clonotypes by comparing peptide-stimulated wells against reference wells and other culture wells. For a clone to be called positive, the clone needed an FDR below 0.05, an odds ratio above 5, and a productive frequency above 0.1% in at least two of three replicate wells. A clonotype counted as cross-reactive if it showed significant expansion both in the SARS-CoV-2 spike wells and in at least one common cold coronavirus spike condition. Levenshtein distances (stringdist) and unrooted phylogenetic trees (ape) in R version 3.6.1 were used to assess CDR3 homology. Starting from the raw public reads, TCRdb applied fastp trimming at Q25, assembled clones with MiXCR and retained in-frame beta chains. CDR3 protein duplicates are merged, each entry listing the most common genes and DNA. V and J calls and clone size were set by TCRdb, not the authors. This sample holds approximately 13,000 distinct CDR3 sequences; around 38% were observed only once. Of the sample, roughly 10% falls within the top ten clones.

A few counts support this clonotype. The specificity of this receptor is unknown. Base qualities are missing; no much larger clone stands one base away. The meaning of the sample's treatment or condition label: approximately nine-day PBMC culture with coronavirus spike peptide pools or control peptides (ViraFEST assay). To expand antigen-specific T cells with peptide pools and then pick out the expanded clonotypes through TCR sequencing, the study relied on the ViraFEST assay. The convalescent patients' positive SARS-CoV-2 PCR tests fell between March and December 2020, which was before the Alpha, Beta and Delta variants emerged in the United States. Each well held about 1.8 million PBMCs cultured with approximately 10 ug/ml peptide pools in IMDM containing roughly 5% human AB serum and 9.5 to 10 IU/ml IL-2. On days 3 and 7, half of the culture medium was replaced with fresh IL-2-containing medium. CD4+ T cells were isolated after roughly 10 days of culture through negative selection using the EasySep CD4+ T cell isolation kit. PBMCs were separated from whole blood using Ficoll-Paque Plus gradient centrifugation and then either used fresh or cryopreserved at -140C. Each culture condition was generally run in triplicate wells.

Looking up the germline V gene (reference sequence) yields CDR1 MNHEY and CDR2 SMNVEV. V is reduced by 8 bases and J by 5 bases, leaving a spacing of 19 bases between them. There are 14 amino acids in the CDR3, from cysteine to phenylalanine inclusive. Only the CDR3 part of the read is kept: 42 bases, read in frame from the first base. This receptor chain uses TRBV27 and TRBJ2-7, and TRBD1 may be the D gene, going by 6 matching bases. The TCR comes from a human donor who had recovered from COVID-19. The source material was CD4+ T cells from blood, cultured in vitro. The CDR3 reads CASAPGHYVNEQYF. The nucleotides read TGTGCCAGCGCTCCGGGACATTACGTTAACGAGCAGTACTTC.